A selection of T cell receptor beta chains follows, all from one sample in a study of tumor-infiltrating lymphocytes in primary liver carcinoma. Each CDR3 protein is one row after TCRdb ran MiXCR on the multiplex PCR reads. Altogether 70,000 to 95,000 distinct CDR3 sequences are present, roughly three quarters being singletons, with the ten largest covering about 27%. The sequencing sample was made of liver tumor tissue from sampling region 4. Receptor source: a man aged 40-49 years with primary liver carcinoma and hepatitis B virus infection. Each CDR3 is given with its conserved first and last residue. The D gene is left open where the match is weak. Only part of the rows carry a size: once, few, many, or a class if the clone is expanded.

-,14,-,TRBV9,TRBJ1-1,CASSVEGVNTEAFF,TGTGCCAGCAGCGTCGAGGGGGTGAACACTGAAGCTTTCTTT
medium-sized,17,TRBD1,TRBV11-2,TRBJ2-7,CASSSRTGGANRHEQYF,TGTGCCAGCAGCTCCCGGACAGGGGGCGCTAACAGACACGAGCAGTACTTC
many,12,-,TRBV7-9,TRBJ2-5,CASSWDEETQYF,TGTGCCAGCAGCTGGGACGAGGAGACCCAGTACTTC
many,14,TRBD1,TRBV28,TRBJ2-1,CASYRDRGYNEQFF,TGTGCCAGTTACCGGGACAGGGGTTACAATGAGCAGTTCTTC
-,11,-,TRBV7-9,TRBJ2-7,CACSLTYEQYF,TGTGCCTGCTCCCTGACGTACGAACAGTACTTC
many,14,-,TRBV28,TRBJ2-7,CASSLGAKLGEQYF,TGTGCCAGCAGTTTGGGAGCGAAACTCGGCGAGCAGTACTTC
-,16,TRBD2,TRBV5-1,TRBJ2-3,CAGSLNPSGSGDTQYF,TGCGCCGGCAGCTTGAATCCTAGCGGGAGTGGAGATACGCAGTACTTT
many,12,-,TRBV25-1,TRBJ1-2,CASSESHGGYTF,TGTGCCAGCAGTGAGTCCCATGGAGGCTACACCTTC
-,15,TRBD1,TRBV11-2,TRBJ2-2,CASNLVGQGTGELFF,TGTGCTAGCAACTTAGTCGGACAGGGCACCGGGGAGCTGTTTTTT
few,16,-,TRBV30,TRBJ1-5,CVWSEAGSASNQPQHF,TGTGTCTGGAGTGAGGCCGGGTCAGCTAGCAATCAGCCCCAGCATTTT
-,15,TRBD1,TRBV10-2,TRBJ1-2,CASSDWPGGLVDYTF,TGCGCCAGCAGTGATTGGCCAGGGGGCCTCGTTGACTACACCTTC
-,13,-,TRBV4-2,TRBJ1-5,CASNQAQNQPQHF,TGTGCCAGCAACCAGGCCCAAAATCAACCCCAGCATTTT
-,13,-,TRBV29-1,TRBJ1-1,CGVTTGGGTEAFF,TGCGGCGTCACTACAGGTGGGGGCACTGAAGCTTTCTTT
many,12,-,TRBV29-1,TRBJ2-5,CSVEGQGETQYF,TGCAGCGTTGAAGGGCAGGGTGAGACCCAGTACTTC
-,16,TRBD2,TRBV5-1,TRBJ2-1,CASSLIAGGPTNEQFF,TGCGCCAGCAGCCTGATAGCGGGAGGGCCTACCAATGAGCAGTTCTTC
-,14,-,TRBV11-2,TRBJ2-7,CACSLTYGAHEQYF,TGCGCCTGCAGCTTAACCTACGGAGCCCACGAGCAGTACTTC
-,16,-,TRBV5-4,TRBJ2-2,CASQLEIRRRTGELFF,TGTGCCAGCCAGCTTGAAATCAGGAGGCGGACCGGGGAACTGTTTTTT
-,15,-,TRBV11-2,TRBJ2-7,CASGLSVRISYEQYF,TGTGCCAGCGGCCTATCTGTGCGAATATCCTATGAGCAGTATTTC
-,14,-,TRBV29-1,TRBJ2-1,CITLGRGGYNEQFF,TGCATCACCCTCGGCAGGGGTGGCTACAATGAGCAGTTCTTC
-,15,-,TRBV4-1,TRBJ2-7,CASIQAGQLSYDQYF,TGCGCCAGCATCCAGGCGGGACAGCTCTCCTACGACCAGTACTTC
-,17,TRBD2,TRBV29-1,TRBJ2-2,CSVLAGGPATYTGGLFF,TGCAGCGTTCTAGCGGGAGGGCCCGCTACGTACACCGGGGGGCTGTTTTTC
many,13,-,TRBV5-1,TRBJ2-7,CASSPRDHHEQYF,TGCGCCAGCAGCCCCCGGGACCACCACGAGCAGTACTTC
once,16,-,TRBV28,TRBJ1-1,CASTLAFLVAGTEVFF,TGTGCCAGCACCCTTGCCTTTCTGGTGGCAGGGACTGAAGTTTTCTTT
-,14,-,TRBV6-5,TRBJ2-3,CASSWDPEHRYAVF,TGTGCCAGCAGTTGGGACCCTGAGCACAGATACGCAGTATTT
-,15,-,TRBV5-4,TRBJ2-2,CASSIKQGNTGGLFF,TGTGCCAGCAGTATAAAGCAGGGGAACACCGGGGGGCTGTTTTTT
-,14,-,TRBV6-5,TRBJ1-1,CANSLDTLNTEAFF,TGTGCCAACAGTTTGGACACCCTAAACACTGAGGCTTTCTTT
-,16,-,TRBV4-2,TRBJ2-6,CASSRDPGSGANALTF,TGTGCCAGCAGTCGGGACCCCGGCTCTGGGGCCAACGCCCTGACTTTC
-,14,-,TRBV6-5,TRBJ2-3,CASSYMDLKDTQYF,TGTGCCAGCAGTTACATGGACTTAAAGGATACGCAGTATTTT